The clone carrying this T cell receptor (beta chain) turned up a few times. Its antigen is undetermined. The TCR beta libraries were generated through quantitative 5'-RACE incorporating molecular barcodes. Each CDR3 protein gets one entry after TCRdb re-called the 5' RACE reads with MiXCR. The sample contains some 840,000 distinct CDR3 sequences, roughly 10% of which appear only once. These data come from a study of CD8 T cells in ankylosing spondylitis. Notes on the study in general: A motif in TCR beta, a set of eight highly homologous variants, appeared characteristic of ankylosing spondylitis blood. Within matched ankylosing spondylitis synovial fluid, disease-linked clones were reportedly significantly enriched.

The V gene lost 5 bases and the J gene lost 5 bases, with 10 bases spanning the gap. The germline V gene has CDR1 MNHEY and CDR2 SMNVEV (reference sequence). This CDR3 spans 12 amino acids. This sequence joins TRBV27 and TRBJ2-7; D remains ambiguous. The source material was blood, either unsorted or a sorted T cell fraction (not recorded which). The sequence was obtained from a male donor with ankylosing spondylitis. Here the CDR3 DNA reads TGTGCCAGCAGTCCCACGAACCACGAGCAGTACTTC. The encoded protein is CASSPTNHEQYF.